Listed below are T cell receptor beta chains from one sample, sequenced in a study of T cells expressing NK-cell markers. Reanalyzing the 5' RACE reads, TCRdb keeps one entry per CDR3 protein, without DNA. This sample's table reports about 390,000 distinct CDR3 sequences. The material sequenced was blood T cells: a sorted CD56 or NKG2C T cell subset, CD4+ or CD8+ T cells, or bulk PBMC T cells (not recorded which). Receptor source: a woman aged 45 to 65 in good health. The CDR3 runs from the conserved cysteine through the conserved F or W.

J gene: TRBJ2-1; V gene: TRBV4-1; CDR3 protein: CASSQAGWQRETGEQFF
J gene: TRBJ2-1; V gene: TRBV6-4; CDR3 protein: CASSRSGRAFDEQFF
J gene: TRBJ1-1; V gene: TRBV14; CDR3 protein: CASSQDHTNPAEAFF
J gene: TRBJ2-2; V gene: TRBV12-3/TRBV12-4; CDR3 protein: CASRAMANTGELFF
J gene: TRBJ2-1; V gene: TRBV12-3/TRBV12-4; CDR3 protein: CASRSTTNEQFF
J gene: TRBJ2-1; V gene: TRBV6-4; CDR3 protein: CASSEVGAGLQFF
J gene: TRBJ2-2; V gene: TRBV12-5; CDR3 protein: CASGLLLATGELFF
J gene: TRBJ1-6; V gene: TRBV6-5; CDR3 protein: CASTPLDRDNSPLHF
J gene: TRBJ2-7; V gene: TRBV30; CDR3 protein: CAWKGTGFNEQYF
J gene: TRBJ2-2; V gene: TRBV27; CDR3 protein: CASSLGAEPNTGELFF
J gene: TRBJ1-2; V gene: TRBV20-1; CDR3 protein: CSARGLTGVYGYTF
J gene: TRBJ2-3; V gene: TRBV12-3/TRBV12-4; CDR3 protein: CASSPSGRPADTQYF
J gene: TRBJ2-1; V gene: TRBV20-1; CDR3 protein: CSARDWVGSSYNEQFF
J gene: TRBJ2-3; V gene: TRBV3-1; CDR3 protein: CASSQGISTHTDTQYF
J gene: TRBJ2-5; V gene: TRBV20-1; CDR3 protein: CSARLTGEETQYF
J gene: TRBJ2-1; V gene: TRBV12-3/TRBV12-4; CDR3 protein: CASSLGPSKSEQFF
J gene: TRBJ1-5; V gene: TRBV4-1; CDR3 protein: CASSPPMKQPQHF
J gene: TRBJ2-1; V gene: TRBV27; CDR3 protein: CASRSPVRGIVNEQFF
J gene: TRBJ1-5; V gene: TRBV5-6; CDR3 protein: CASSFFGSGQTNQPQHF